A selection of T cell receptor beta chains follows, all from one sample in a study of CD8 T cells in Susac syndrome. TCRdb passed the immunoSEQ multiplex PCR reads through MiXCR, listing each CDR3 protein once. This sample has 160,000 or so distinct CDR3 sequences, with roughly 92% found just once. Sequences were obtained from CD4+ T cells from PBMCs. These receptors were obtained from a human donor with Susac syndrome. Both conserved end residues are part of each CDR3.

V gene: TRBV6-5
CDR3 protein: CASRSGGSTDTQYF

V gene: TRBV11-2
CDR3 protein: CASPGQGTDTQYF

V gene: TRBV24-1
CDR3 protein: CATSDSNFLDRAGETQYF

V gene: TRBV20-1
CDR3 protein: CSAGLGQRAYGYTF

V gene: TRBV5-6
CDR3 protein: CASSLAVAGETQYF

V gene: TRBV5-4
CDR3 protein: CASRRDYGTGVNTGELFF

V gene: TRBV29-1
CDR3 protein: CSVGTGFETQYF

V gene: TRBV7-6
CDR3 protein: CASSFEGNTEAFF

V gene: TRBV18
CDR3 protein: CASSPGTSGTYNEQFF

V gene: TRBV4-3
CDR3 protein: CASSQDRGDTQYF

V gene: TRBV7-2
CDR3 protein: CASSSQDRGYGYTF

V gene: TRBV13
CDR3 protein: CASSRNRRGEQYF

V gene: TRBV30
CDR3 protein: CAWSFDGTSVFTF

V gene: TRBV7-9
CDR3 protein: CASSPTSGGPWALHF

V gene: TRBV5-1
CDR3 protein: CASSLLLGTESYGYTF

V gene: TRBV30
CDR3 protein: CAWSGSGYEQYF

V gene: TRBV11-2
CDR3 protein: CASSLEVGYGYTF

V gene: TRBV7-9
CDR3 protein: CASSPGRAGRPYNEQFF

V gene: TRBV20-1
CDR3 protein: CSAWGLGEYF

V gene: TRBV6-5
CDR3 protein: CASSFRQDYGYTF

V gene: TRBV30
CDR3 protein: CAWTFAGATYNEQFF

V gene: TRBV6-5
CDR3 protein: CASSYRDRGYYGYTF

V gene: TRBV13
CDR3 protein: CASMGPDYEQYF

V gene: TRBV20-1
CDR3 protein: CSAENRGIGTDTQYF

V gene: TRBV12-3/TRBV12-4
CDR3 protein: CASTNRDRAEAFF

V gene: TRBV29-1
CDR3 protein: CSVGDPHSSGTTIYF

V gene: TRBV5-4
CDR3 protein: CASSLTTGAGEKLFF

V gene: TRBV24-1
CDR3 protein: CATSGRLAVYEQYF

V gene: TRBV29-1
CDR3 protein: CSTRGGTNEKLFF

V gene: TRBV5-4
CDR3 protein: CASSFGSSGGEETQYF

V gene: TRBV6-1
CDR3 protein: CASSDLGNEQFF

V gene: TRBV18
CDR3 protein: CASSPLGDEQFF

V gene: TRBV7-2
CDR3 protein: CASSLTGYYGYTF

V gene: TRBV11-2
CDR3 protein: CASSSTNSRGSGANVLTF

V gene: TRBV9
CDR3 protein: CASSVGQGGNEQFF

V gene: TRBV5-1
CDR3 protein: CASSLVPGDDYGYTF

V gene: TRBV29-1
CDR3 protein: CSVGGGTSPELFF

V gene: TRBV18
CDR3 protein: CASSPTPNSPLHF

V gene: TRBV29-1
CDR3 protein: CSVEGVQRGGGTDTQYF

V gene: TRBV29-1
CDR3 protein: CSVVTGTLGNTIYF

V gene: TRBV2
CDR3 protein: CASSEEGLPYGYTF

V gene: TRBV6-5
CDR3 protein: CASSSPTETYGYTF

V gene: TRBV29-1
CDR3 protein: CSVRGGNTEAFF

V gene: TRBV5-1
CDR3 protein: CASSLGDRDNQPQHF

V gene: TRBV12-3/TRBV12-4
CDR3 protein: CASRSSATSYEQYF

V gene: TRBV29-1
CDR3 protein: CSVVEAQETQYF

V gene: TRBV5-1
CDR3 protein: CASSGGLGGRNEQFF

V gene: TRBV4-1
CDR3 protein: CASSQDPGPNEKLFF

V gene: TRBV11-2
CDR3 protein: CASSSRQGGLCF